A selection of T cell receptor beta chains follows, all from one sample in a study of blood T cell repertoires in COVID-19. Measured with immunoSEQ multiplex PCR; TCRdb has only the in-frame clones, and not every one. Found here are over 130,000 clones, about 88% of them singletons; the top ten hold 2.5% to 3%. The sample consisted of peripheral blood. The receptors were sampled from a human donor with COVID-19, enrolled during active disease. The donor label of this sample is uncertain. CDR3s include the opening cysteine and the closing phenylalanine or tryptophan. Each record gives: V gene, D gene, J gene, clone size, CDR3 DNA, CDR3 protein. D genes are given only for firm matches. Expanded clones are given a class, and other clones once, few, many or no size at all.

>TRBV11-2|NA|TRBJ2-5|NA
TGTGCCAGCAGCTTAGATCCCAGCGCCGAGACCCAGTACTTC
CASSLDPSAETQYF
>TRBV27|TRBD1|TRBJ1-5|NA
TGTGCCAGCAGTTCAGGGGGTGGTAATCAGCCCCAGCATTTT
CASSSGGGNQPQHF
>TRBV12-3/TRBV12-4|NA|TRBJ2-1|NA
TGTGCCAGCAGTATAACGGACAGAAATGAGCAGTTCTTC
CASSITDRNEQFF
>TRBV7-3|NA|TRBJ1-3|NA
TGTGCCAGCAGCCCACAGGGACGACTCCCTGGAAACACCATATATTTT
CASSPQGRLPGNTIYF
>TRBV18|NA|TRBJ2-2|many
TGTGCCAGCTCACCAATGCCGGAGGCCGGGGAGCTGTTTTTT
CASSPMPEAGELFF
>TRBV14|NA|TRBJ1-1|NA
TGTGCCAGCAGCCAAGATCATAACACTGAAGCTTTCTTT
CASSQDHNTEAFF
>TRBV5-1|TRBD1|TRBJ1-1|NA
TGCGCCAGCAGCTACCAGGGGGACATGAACACTGAAGCTTTCTTT
CASSYQGDMNTEAFF
>TRBV3-1/TRBV3-2|NA|TRBJ2-7|once
TGTGCCAGCAGCGATACAGGGACCGAGCAGTACTTC
CASSDTGTEQYF
>TRBV28|NA|TRBJ2-1|few
TGTGCCAGCAGTTTGGGGGCGAGTAATGAGCAGTTCTTC
CASSLGASNEQFF
>TRBV6-5|TRBD1|TRBJ1-2|NA
TGTGCCAGCAGGCGGACAGGGGGGGATGGCTACACCTTC
CASRRTGGDGYTF
>TRBV21-1|NA|TRBJ1-2|NA
TGTGCCAGCAGCAAAGCGGAGGGGAGAAACTATGGCTACACCTTC
CASSKAEGRNYGYTF
>TRBV6-5|NA|TRBJ1-5|NA
TGTGCCAGCAGTTACATTGGGGGCGGTCAGCCCCAGCATTTT
CASSYIGGGQPQHF
>TRBV11-2|NA|TRBJ2-2|NA
TGTGCCAGCAGCCCAACCCCAGCCGGGGAGCTGTTTTTT
CASSPTPAGELFF
>TRBV2|TRBD1|TRBJ1-5|NA
TGTGCCAGCATGGATCACAGGGGCCGGAATCAGCCCCAGCATTTT
CASMDHRGRNQPQHF
>TRBV19|NA|TRBJ1-2|NA
TGTGCCAGTAGTATCGATCCAGCCCCTCGAGGCTATGGCTACACCTTC
CASSIDPAPRGYGYTF
>TRBV5-1|NA|TRBJ1-1|NA
TGCGCCAGCGCTTCACATATGAACACTGAAGCTTTCTTT
CASASHMNTEAFF
>TRBV10-2|NA|TRBJ1-2|NA
TGCGCCAGCAGTGCAGAGACGGAGAACTATGGCTACACCTTC
CASSAETENYGYTF
>TRBV27|NA|TRBJ1-5|once
TGTGCCAGCAGTTTCCAGGGTTGGGGTCAGCCCCAGCATTTT
CASSFQGWGQPQHF
>TRBV5-1|NA|TRBJ2-3|NA
TGCGCCAGCAGCTTGGTGGCGGGGGCGAGTAGCGATACGCAGTATTTT
CASSLVAGASSDTQYF
>TRBV3-1/TRBV3-2|NA|TRBJ2-2|NA
TGTGCCAGCAGCCAAGATCGTGGGGGGAGGATCGTCGGGGAGCTGTTTTTT
CASSQDRGGRIVGELFF
>TRBV2|NA|TRBJ2-3|NA
TGTGCCAGCAGAGGGGGAGTTAGCACAGATACGCAGTATTTT
CASRGGVSTDTQYF
>TRBV7-9|TRBD1|TRBJ1-2|NA
TGTGCCAGCAGCCATAGGGGAGGACAGGGGGTCTATGGCTACACCTTC
CASSHRGGQGVYGYTF
>TRBV6-1|TRBD1|TRBJ2-7|NA
TGTGCCAGCAGTGAAAAGGGGACAGGACCGGGCTACGAGCAGTACTTC
CASSEKGTGPGYEQYF
>TRBV7-2|NA|TRBJ1-2|once
TGTGCCAGCAGCTTAGCGGTAGGGCTAACGGGAGGCTACACCTTC
CASSLAVGLTGGYTF
>TRBV4-1|TRBD1|TRBJ1-3|few
TGCGCCAGCAGCCGAACGGGACAGGGGGTCGGAAACACCATATATTTT
CASSRTGQGVGNTIYF
>TRBV3-1/TRBV3-2|NA|TRBJ2-2|few
TGTGCCAGCAGCCAAAGGCGGTTGGGAGAGGGCACCGGGGAGCTGTTTTTT
CASSQRRLGEGTGELFF
>TRBV19|NA|TRBJ1-4|NA
TGTGCCAGTAGTCCACAGGGTGGAGATGAAAAACTGTTTTTT
CASSPQGGDEKLFF
>TRBV5-1|TRBD1|TRBJ2-7|NA
TGCGCCAGCAGCACCGGGACAGGGAATCCCTACGAGCAGTACTTC
CASSTGTGNPYEQYF
>TRBV10-3|TRBD1|TRBJ2-1|NA
TGTGCCATACCGGGACAGGGTGCCAATGAGCAGTTCTTC
CAIPGQGANEQFF
>TRBV6-5|NA|TRBJ1-5|once
TGTGCCAGCAGCCCCCGGGGGGGTTCGGGGCAGCCCCAGCATTTT
CASSPRGGSGQPQHF
>TRBV6-5|NA|TRBJ2-3|once
TGTGCCAGCAGCCCCACGAGGGATACGCAGTATTTT
CASSPTRDTQYF
>TRBV6-1|TRBD1|TRBJ1-1|NA
TGTGCCAGCAGTGACGAACAGGGGGCAGCTGAAGCTTTCTTT
CASSDEQGAAEAFF
>TRBV19|TRBD1|TRBJ1-2|NA
TGTGCCAGTAGTAATTCAGGGGGCGCAAAGGGCTACACCTTC
CASSNSGGAKGYTF
>TRBV13|NA|TRBJ1-4|NA
TGTGCCAGCAGCTTAAGAGGTGAAAAACTGTTTTTT
CASSLRGEKLFF
>TRBV25-1|NA|TRBJ2-7|NA
TGTGCCAGCAGTGGGGGGGTTCTTGGCGAGCAGTACTTC
CASSGGVLGEQYF
>TRBV12-3/TRBV12-4|NA|TRBJ1-1|NA
TGTGCCAGCAGTTTTTCCCTCCAACAGGAAGCTTTCTTT
CASSFSLQQEAFF
>TRBV18|NA|TRBJ1-1|NA
TGTGCCAGCTCACCAAGGGAGGGGTCAAACACTGAAGCTTTCTTT
CASSPREGSNTEAFF
>TRBV13|TRBD1|TRBJ2-7|once
TGTGCCAGCAGCATGGGACAGGGGTTCGACGAGCAGTACTTC
CASSMGQGFDEQYF
>TRBV13|NA|TRBJ1-3|NA
TGTGCCAGCAGCTTTGCAGGCTCTGGAAACACCATATATTTT
CASSFAGSGNTIYF
>TRBV9|NA|TRBJ2-5|NA
TGTGCCAGCAGCGCGGGGGTACAAGAGACCCAGTACTTC
CASSAGVQETQYF
>TRBV2|NA|TRBJ1-6|NA
TGTGCCAGCAGTGTCCAACTAGCTAATAATTCACCCCTCCACTTT
CASSVQLANNSPLHF
>TRBV2|NA|TRBJ2-5|NA
TGTGCCAGCGCGCCCAGACAGCTGCTGGTTGTGGGAGAGACCCAGTACTTC
CASAPRQLLVVGETQYF
>TRBV10-3|TRBD1|TRBJ1-1|NA
TGTGCCATCATTGCCGGGACAGGGGCAGGGAACACTGAAGCTTTCTTT
CAIIAGTGAGNTEAFF
>TRBV15|NA|TRBJ2-4|NA
TGTGCCACCAGCAGAGAGGCAGGGATCAACATTCAGTACTTC
CATSREAGINIQYF